This T cell receptor (beta chain) is drawn from a study of T cells in tumors after PD-1 blockade. Assay: immunoSEQ multiplex PCR; the TCRdb copy retains only in-frame clones and omits some. This table holds 4,500 to 5,500 clones, 65% to 70% found once. Trimming left V 0 bases short and J 3 bases short, with 3 bases between. CDR3 length: 12 residues. Germline lookup yields CDR1 LGHDT and CDR2 YNNKEL (reference sequence). This TCR came from a human donor with cutaneous squamous cell carcinoma. The sample was tumor tissue, taken before anti-PD-1 treatment. The chain couples TRBV3-1 (or the pseudogene TRBV3-2) to TRBJ2-7; D remains ambiguous. The CDR3 DNA sequence: TGTGCCAGCAGCCAAGATTTCTACGAGCAGTACTTC. Its translation is CASSQDFYEQYF.